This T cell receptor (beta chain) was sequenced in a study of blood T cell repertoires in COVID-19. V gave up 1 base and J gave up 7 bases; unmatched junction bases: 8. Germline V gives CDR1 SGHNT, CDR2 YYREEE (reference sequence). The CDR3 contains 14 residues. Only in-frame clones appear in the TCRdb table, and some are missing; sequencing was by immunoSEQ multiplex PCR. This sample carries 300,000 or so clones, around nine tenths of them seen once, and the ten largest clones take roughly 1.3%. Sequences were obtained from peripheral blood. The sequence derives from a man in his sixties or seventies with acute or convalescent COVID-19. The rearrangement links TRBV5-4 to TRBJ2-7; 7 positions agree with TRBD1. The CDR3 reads CASSLNTGAGEQYF. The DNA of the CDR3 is TGTGCCAGCAGCTTGAACACAGGGGCTGGTGAGCAGTACTTC.